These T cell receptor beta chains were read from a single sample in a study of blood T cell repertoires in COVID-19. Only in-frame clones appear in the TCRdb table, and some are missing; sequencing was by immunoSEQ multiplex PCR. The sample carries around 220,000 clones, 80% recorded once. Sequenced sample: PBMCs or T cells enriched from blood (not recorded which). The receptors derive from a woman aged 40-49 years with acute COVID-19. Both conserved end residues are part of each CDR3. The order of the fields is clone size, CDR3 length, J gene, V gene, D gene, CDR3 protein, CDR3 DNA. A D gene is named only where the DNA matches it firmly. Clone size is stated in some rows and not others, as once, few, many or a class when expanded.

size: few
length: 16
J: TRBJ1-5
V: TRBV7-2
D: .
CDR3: CASSAHGGGNNQPQHF
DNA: TGTGCCAGCAGCGCCCATGGGGGGGGCAACAATCAGCCCCAGCATTTT

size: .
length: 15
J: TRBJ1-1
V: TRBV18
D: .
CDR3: CASSAQFGRNTEAFF
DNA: TGTGCCAGCTCTGCGCAATTTGGTAGGAACACTGAAGCTTTCTTT

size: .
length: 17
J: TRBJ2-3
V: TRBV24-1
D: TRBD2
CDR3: CATSDRPTSGRARTQYF
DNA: TGTGCCACCAGTGATCGCCCGACTAGCGGGAGGGCCCGAACGCAGTATTTT

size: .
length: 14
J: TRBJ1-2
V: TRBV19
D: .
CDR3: CASSPLTPRYGYTF
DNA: TGTGCCAGTAGCCCCCTTACACCCCGCTATGGCTACACCTTC

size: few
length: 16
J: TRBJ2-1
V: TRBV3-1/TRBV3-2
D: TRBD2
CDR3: CASSQEILAGHNEQFF
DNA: TGTGCCAGCAGCCAAGAAATCCTAGCGGGGCACAATGAGCAGTTCTTC

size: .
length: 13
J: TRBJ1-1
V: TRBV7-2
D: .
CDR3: CASSLLVNTEAFF
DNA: TGTGCCAGCAGCTTATTAGTAAACACTGAAGCTTTCTTT

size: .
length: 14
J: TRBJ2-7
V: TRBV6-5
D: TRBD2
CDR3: CASSGLAAFYEQYF
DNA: TGTGCCAGCAGCGGACTAGCGGCGTTCTACGAGCAGTACTTC

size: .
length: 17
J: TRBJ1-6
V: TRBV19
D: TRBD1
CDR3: CASSIELGTGGYSPLHF
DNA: TGTGCCAGTAGTATAGAACTCGGGACAGGGGGTTATTCACCCCTCCACTTT

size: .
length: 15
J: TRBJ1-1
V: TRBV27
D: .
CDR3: CASSLSPDLNTEAFF
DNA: TGTGCCAGCAGTTTATCGCCAGACTTGAACACTGAAGCTTTCTTT

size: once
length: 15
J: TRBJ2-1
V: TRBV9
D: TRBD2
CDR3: CASSPRSGGGNEQFF
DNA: TGTGCCAGCAGCCCGAGGTCGGGCGGGGGAAATGAGCAGTTCTTC

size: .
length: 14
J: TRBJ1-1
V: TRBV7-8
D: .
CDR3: CASSLDRYGTEAFF
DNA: TGTGCCAGCAGCTTAGATCGGTACGGCACTGAAGCTTTCTTT

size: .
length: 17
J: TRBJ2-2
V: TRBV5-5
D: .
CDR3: CASSFGRGPNLPGELFF
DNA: TGTGCCAGCAGCTTTGGCCGTGGGCCAAACCTCCCCGGGGAGCTGTTTTTT

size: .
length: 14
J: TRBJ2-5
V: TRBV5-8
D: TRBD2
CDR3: CASPMGEGQETQYF
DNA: TGTGCGAGCCCCATGGGGGAGGGGCAAGAGACCCAGTACTTC

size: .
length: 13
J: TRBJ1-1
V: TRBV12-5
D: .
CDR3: CASGLKQNTEAFF
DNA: TGTGCTAGTGGTTTGAAGCAGAACACTGAAGCTTTCTTT

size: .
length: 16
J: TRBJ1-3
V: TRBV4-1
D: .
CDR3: CASSQDSGFRGNTIYF
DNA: TGCGCCAGCAGCCAAGATTCAGGGTTCAGGGGAAACACCATATATTTT